These T cell receptor beta chains were read from a single sample in a study of human T cells and chemical hapten exposure. TCRdb re-called the RACE reads with MiXCR, one entry per CDR3 protein. The profile shows approximately 80,000 distinct CDR3 sequences, around 13% of them singletons. Here the sequenced sample was whole blood, taken in connection with sensitization to the hapten diphenylcyclopropenone (DPC). These receptors were taken from a woman in her forties or fifties with alopecia areata. Some clones in this sample may be carry-over from other donors' samples. Each CDR3 is given with its conserved first and last residue. The order of the fields is CDR3 protein, CDR3 DNA, J gene, D gene, clone size, V gene. The D gene is left open where the match is weak. Where a row states a size, it is once, few, many or the class of an expanded clone; other rows omit it.

cdr3_aa: CASSLGGYGINEKLFF
cdr3_nt: TGCGCCAGCAGCCTGGGGGGATATGGGATTAATGAAAAACTGTTTTTT
j_call: TRBJ1-4
d_call: -
clone_size: -
v_call: TRBV4-1

cdr3_aa: CASSSSPGLSPYF
cdr3_nt: TGTGCCAGCAGCTCCTCGCCGGGGCTCTCGCCGTATTTT
j_call: TRBJ2-3
d_call: -
clone_size: -
v_call: TRBV7-6

cdr3_aa: CSVSGGTENTEAFF
cdr3_nt: TGCAGCGTCTCCGGCGGGACAGAGAACACTGAAGCTTTCTTT
j_call: TRBJ1-1
d_call: TRBD1
clone_size: -
v_call: TRBV29-1

cdr3_aa: CASSLDVADTQYF
cdr3_nt: TGCGCCAGCAGCTTGGATGTGGCAGATACGCAGTATTTT
j_call: TRBJ2-3
d_call: -
clone_size: few
v_call: TRBV5-1

cdr3_aa: CASRPVWESYEQYF
cdr3_nt: TGTGCCAGCCGCCCGGTTTGGGAGTCCTACGAGCAGTACTTC
j_call: TRBJ2-7
d_call: -
clone_size: -
v_call: TRBV5-4

cdr3_aa: CASRQGQAILSPLHF
cdr3_nt: TGTGCCAGCAGACAGGGACAGGCGATTCTGTCACCCCTCCACTTT
j_call: TRBJ1-6
d_call: TRBD1
clone_size: medium-sized
v_call: TRBV6-5

cdr3_aa: CSAPGRVETQYF
cdr3_nt: TGCAGTGCCCCCGGACGGGTGGAGACCCAGTACTTC
j_call: TRBJ2-5
d_call: -
clone_size: many
v_call: TRBV20-1

cdr3_aa: CSVGWRNTGELFF
cdr3_nt: TGCAGCGTTGGGTGGAGAAACACCGGGGAGCTGTTTTTT
j_call: TRBJ2-2
d_call: -
clone_size: once
v_call: TRBV29-1

cdr3_aa: CATSTQNTEAFF
cdr3_nt: TGTGCCACCAGCACTCAGAACACTGAAGCTTTCTTT
j_call: TRBJ1-1
d_call: -
clone_size: -
v_call: TRBV15

cdr3_aa: CASSSSPTSGRYNEQFF
cdr3_nt: TGTGCCAGCAGCTCCTCACCTACTAGCGGAAGGTACAATGAGCAGTTCTTC
j_call: TRBJ2-1
d_call: TRBD2
clone_size: -
v_call: TRBV3-1

cdr3_aa: CASSRDRRGSNSNQPQHF
cdr3_nt: TGTGCCAGCAGTCGCGACAGGAGGGGATCGAATAGCAATCAGCCCCAGCATTTT
j_call: TRBJ1-5
d_call: -
clone_size: -
v_call: TRBV6-5

cdr3_aa: CASALATNYEQYF
cdr3_nt: TGTGCCAGCGCCTTGGCAACGAACTACGAGCAGTACTTC
j_call: TRBJ2-7
d_call: -
clone_size: -
v_call: TRBV7-9

cdr3_aa: CASSLYDRGGRDTQYF
cdr3_nt: TGTGCCAGCAGTCTATATGACAGGGGGGGGCGAGATACGCAGTATTTT
j_call: TRBJ2-3
d_call: TRBD1
clone_size: -
v_call: TRBV6-1

cdr3_aa: CSVDNSGNTGELFF
cdr3_nt: TGCAGCGTTGATAACAGCGGGAACACCGGGGAGCTGTTTTTT
j_call: TRBJ2-2
d_call: -
clone_size: few
v_call: TRBV29-1

cdr3_aa: CASSPQGAQGYEQYF
cdr3_nt: TGTGCCAGCTCACCACAGGGGGCGCAGGGCTACGAGCAGTACTTC
j_call: TRBJ2-7
d_call: TRBD1
clone_size: few
v_call: TRBV18

cdr3_aa: CAWSVMSSGNTIYF
cdr3_nt: TGTGCCTGGAGTGTAATGAGCTCTGGAAACACCATATATTTT
j_call: TRBJ1-3
d_call: -
clone_size: -
v_call: TRBV30

cdr3_aa: CSARVDSNSNQPQHF
cdr3_nt: TGCAGTGCTAGAGTGGACAGTAATAGCAATCAGCCCCAGCATTTT
j_call: TRBJ1-5
d_call: -
clone_size: few
v_call: TRBV20-1

cdr3_aa: CASSLKAGDLRIQYF
cdr3_nt: TGTGCCAGCAGCTTAAAGGCGGGGGACCTTCGGATTCAGTACTTC
j_call: TRBJ2-4
d_call: TRBD2
clone_size: few
v_call: TRBV7-2

cdr3_aa: CSARDTTSGYEQYF
cdr3_nt: TGCAGTGCTAGAGATACAACTAGCGGATACGAGCAGTACTTC
j_call: TRBJ2-7
d_call: TRBD2
clone_size: once
v_call: TRBV20-1

cdr3_aa: CASSIGLADTQYF
cdr3_nt: TGTGCCAGTAGTATAGGGCTGGCAGATACGCAGTATTTT
j_call: TRBJ2-3
d_call: -
clone_size: many
v_call: TRBV19

cdr3_aa: CASSPRRDRTDTQYF
cdr3_nt: TGTGCCAGCTCACCTAGAAGGGACCGCACAGATACGCAGTATTTT
j_call: TRBJ2-3
d_call: -
clone_size: few
v_call: TRBV18

cdr3_aa: CASSSQGVNYGYTF
cdr3_nt: TGTGCCAGCAGTTCACAGGGCGTTAACTATGGCTACACCTTC
j_call: TRBJ1-2
d_call: -
clone_size: -
v_call: TRBV28

cdr3_aa: CASSRERLYNEQFF
cdr3_nt: TGTGCCAGCAGCCGAGAAAGGCTCTACAATGAGCAGTTCTTC
j_call: TRBJ2-1
d_call: -
clone_size: -
v_call: TRBV12-3/TRBV12-4

cdr3_aa: CASSGGAYSNQPQHF
cdr3_nt: TGTGCCAGCAGTGGAGGGGCGTATAGCAATCAGCCCCAGCATTTT
j_call: TRBJ1-5
d_call: -
clone_size: -
v_call: TRBV2